The rows below give T cell receptor beta chains drawn from one sample of a study of blood T cell repertoires in COVID-19. Method: immunoSEQ multiplex PCR; TCRdb's copy keeps in-frame clones and lacks some. Of approximately 160,000 clones in the sample, approximately 82% were seen once. Source material: PBMCs or T cells enriched from blood (not recorded which). These receptors all stem from a woman in her forties or fifties who had recovered from COVID-19. Each CDR3 is given without its conserved first and last residue. Fields, in order: clone size, V gene, J gene, CDR3 protein. The size of a clone is reported for some rows only, either as once, few or many, or as a class for expanded clones.

>NA|TRBV5-4|TRBJ2-5
ASSVQRGGGETQY
>NA|TRBV6-5|TRBJ2-3
ASSRGREGTDTQY
>NA|TRBV19|TRBJ1-2
ASSINWEGSYT
>NA|TRBV4-3|TRBJ1-5
ASSQDRADNQPQH
>few|TRBV5-4|TRBJ1-2
ASSPGTGYGYT
>NA|TRBV5-5|TRBJ2-5
ASSLGGVEETQY
>NA|TRBV5-1|TRBJ2-3
ASSLELVPDTQY
>NA|TRBV7-2|TRBJ2-5
ASSPRQEETQY
>once|TRBV5-1|TRBJ1-1
ATHPGGVGTEAF
>NA|TRBV4-1|TRBJ2-1
ASSLSGTSGYNEQF
>NA|TRBV28|TRBJ1-5
ASSFRSGGGGNQPQH
>NA|TRBV25-1|TRBJ2-2
ASRGGLGQTNTGELF
>once|TRBV7-9|TRBJ2-2
ASSRRGADGELF
>NA|TRBV6-5|TRBJ1-1
ASSLLDRATEAF